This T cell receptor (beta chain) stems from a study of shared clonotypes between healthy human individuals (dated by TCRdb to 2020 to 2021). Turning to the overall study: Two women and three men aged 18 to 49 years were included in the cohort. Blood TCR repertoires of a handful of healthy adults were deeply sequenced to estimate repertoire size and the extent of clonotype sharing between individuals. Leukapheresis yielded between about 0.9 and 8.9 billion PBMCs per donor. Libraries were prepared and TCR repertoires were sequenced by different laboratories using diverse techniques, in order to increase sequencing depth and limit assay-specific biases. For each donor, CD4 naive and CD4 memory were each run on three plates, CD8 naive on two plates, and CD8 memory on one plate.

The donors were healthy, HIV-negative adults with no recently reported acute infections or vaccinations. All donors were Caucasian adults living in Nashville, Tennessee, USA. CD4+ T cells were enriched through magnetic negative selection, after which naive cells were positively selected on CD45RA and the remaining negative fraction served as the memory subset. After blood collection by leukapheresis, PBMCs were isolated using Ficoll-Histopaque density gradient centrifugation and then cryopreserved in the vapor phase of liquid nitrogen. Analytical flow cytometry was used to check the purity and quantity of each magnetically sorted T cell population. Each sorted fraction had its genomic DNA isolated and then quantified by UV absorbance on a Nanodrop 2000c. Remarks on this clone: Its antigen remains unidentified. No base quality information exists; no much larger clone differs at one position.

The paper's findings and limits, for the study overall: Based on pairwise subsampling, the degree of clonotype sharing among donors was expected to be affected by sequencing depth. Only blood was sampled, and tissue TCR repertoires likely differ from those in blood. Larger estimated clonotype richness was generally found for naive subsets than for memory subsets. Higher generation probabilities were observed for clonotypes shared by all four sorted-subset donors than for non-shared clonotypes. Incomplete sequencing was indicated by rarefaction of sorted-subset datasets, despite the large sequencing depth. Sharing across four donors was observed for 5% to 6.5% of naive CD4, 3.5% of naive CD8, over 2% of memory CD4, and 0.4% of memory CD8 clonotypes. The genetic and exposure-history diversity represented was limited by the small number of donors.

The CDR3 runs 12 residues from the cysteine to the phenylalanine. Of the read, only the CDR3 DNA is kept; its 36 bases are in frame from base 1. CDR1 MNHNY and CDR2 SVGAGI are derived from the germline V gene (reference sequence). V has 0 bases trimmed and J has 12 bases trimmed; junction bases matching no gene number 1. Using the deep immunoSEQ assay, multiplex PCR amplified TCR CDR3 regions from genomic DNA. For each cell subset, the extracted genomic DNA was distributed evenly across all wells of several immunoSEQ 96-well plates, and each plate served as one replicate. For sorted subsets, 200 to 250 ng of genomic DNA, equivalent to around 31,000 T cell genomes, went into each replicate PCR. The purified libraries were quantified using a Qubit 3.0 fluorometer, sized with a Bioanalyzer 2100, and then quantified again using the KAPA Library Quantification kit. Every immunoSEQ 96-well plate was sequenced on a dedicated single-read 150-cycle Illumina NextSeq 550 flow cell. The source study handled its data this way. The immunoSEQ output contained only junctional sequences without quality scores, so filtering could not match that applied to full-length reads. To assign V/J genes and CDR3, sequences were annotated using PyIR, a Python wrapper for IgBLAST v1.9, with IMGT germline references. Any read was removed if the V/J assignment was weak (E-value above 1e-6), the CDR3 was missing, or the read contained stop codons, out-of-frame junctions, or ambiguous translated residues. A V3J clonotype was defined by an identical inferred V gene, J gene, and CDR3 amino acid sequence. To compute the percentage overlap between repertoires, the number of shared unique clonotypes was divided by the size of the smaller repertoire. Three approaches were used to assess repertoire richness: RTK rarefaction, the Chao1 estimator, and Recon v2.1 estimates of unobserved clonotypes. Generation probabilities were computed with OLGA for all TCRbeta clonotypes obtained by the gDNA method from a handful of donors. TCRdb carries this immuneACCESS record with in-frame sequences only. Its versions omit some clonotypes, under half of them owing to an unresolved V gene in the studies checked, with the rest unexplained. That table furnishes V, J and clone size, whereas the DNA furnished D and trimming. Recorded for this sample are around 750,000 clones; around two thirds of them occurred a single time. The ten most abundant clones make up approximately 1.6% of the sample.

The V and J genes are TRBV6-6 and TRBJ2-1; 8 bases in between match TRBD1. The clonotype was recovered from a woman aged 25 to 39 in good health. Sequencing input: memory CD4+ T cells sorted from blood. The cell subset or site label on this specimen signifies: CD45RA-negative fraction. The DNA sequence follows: TGTGCCAGCAGTTACTCCGGGACAGGGCAGTTCTTC. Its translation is CASSYSGTGQFF.